This T cell receptor (beta chain) is drawn from a study of blood T cells in healthy people across ages. Through a sample-barcoded 5' primer and a J-beta primer mix, a second PCR was run for about 7 to 12 cycles. Using its own MiXCR run on the 5' RACE reads, TCRdb lists one record per CDR3 protein. The table shows 550,000 to 650,000 distinct CDR3 sequences, with around a quarter occurring only once. The CDR3 has 14 residues. CDR1 and CDR2 from the germline V gene are SGHTA and FQGNSA. The junction had 9 bases not matched to a gene; V was cut back by 5 bases and J by 5 bases. Another study also made use of these data, one on T cells of mothers and their children. This second study says: A few mothers and their six children, all healthy Caucasians, donated.

What was sequenced was blood. The V gene is TRBV7-2, the J gene TRBJ2-7; TRBD1 matches 7 bases. The source is a boy between 2 and 10 years old in good health. CDR3 bases: TGTGCCAGCAGCAAAACGGACAGGACCGACGAGCAGTACTTC. Amino acids: CASSKTDRTDEQYF. The full variable domain, rest sourced from reference TRBV7-2 and TRBJ2-7, is GAGVSQSPSNKVTEKGKDVELRCDPISGHTALYWYRQSLGQGLEFLIYFQGNSAPDKSGLPSDRFSAERTGGSVSTLTIQRTQQEDSAVYLCASSKTDRTDEQYFGPGTRLTVT.